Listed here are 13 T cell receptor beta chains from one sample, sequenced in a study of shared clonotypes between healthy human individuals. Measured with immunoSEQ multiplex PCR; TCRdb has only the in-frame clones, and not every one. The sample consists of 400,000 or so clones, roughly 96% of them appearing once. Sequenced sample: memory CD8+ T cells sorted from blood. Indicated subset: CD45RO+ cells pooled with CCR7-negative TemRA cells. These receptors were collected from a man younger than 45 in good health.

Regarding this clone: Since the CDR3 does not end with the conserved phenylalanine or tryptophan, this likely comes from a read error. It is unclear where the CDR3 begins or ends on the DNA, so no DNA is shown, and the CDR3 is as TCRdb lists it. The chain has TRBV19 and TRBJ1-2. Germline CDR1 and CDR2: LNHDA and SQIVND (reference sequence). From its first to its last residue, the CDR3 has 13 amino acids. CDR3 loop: CASSMGGVGSTQI.

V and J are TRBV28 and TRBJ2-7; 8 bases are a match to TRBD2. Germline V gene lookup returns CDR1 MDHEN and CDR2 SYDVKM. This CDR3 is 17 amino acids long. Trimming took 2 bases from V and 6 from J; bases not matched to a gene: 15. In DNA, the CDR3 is TGTGCCAGCAGTTTAGAGAGGCCAGCGGGACTAGTGGGCGAGCAGTACTTC. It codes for CASSLERPAGLVGEQYF. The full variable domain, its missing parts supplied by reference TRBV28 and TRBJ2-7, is DVKVTQSSRYLVKRTGEKVFLECVQDMDHENMFWYRQDPGLGLRLIYFSYDVKMKEKGDIPEGYSVSREKKERFSLILESASTNQTSMYLCASSLERPAGLVGEQYFGPGTRLTVT.

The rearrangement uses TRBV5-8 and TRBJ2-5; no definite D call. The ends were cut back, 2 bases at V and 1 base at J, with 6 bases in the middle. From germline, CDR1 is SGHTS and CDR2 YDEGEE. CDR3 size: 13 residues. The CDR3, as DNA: TGTGCCAGCAGCTTCCGAGCCCAAGAGACCCAGTACTTC. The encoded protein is CASSFRAQETQYF.

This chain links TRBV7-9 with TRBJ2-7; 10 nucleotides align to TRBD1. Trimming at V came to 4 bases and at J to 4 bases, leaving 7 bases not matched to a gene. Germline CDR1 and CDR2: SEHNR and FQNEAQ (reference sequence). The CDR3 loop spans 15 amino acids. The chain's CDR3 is CASSSGRDRGYEQYF. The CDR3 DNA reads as TGTGCCAGCAGCTCCGGCCGGGACAGGGGTTACGAGCAGTACTTC.

CDR3 protein: CASSFFTQRGAAEQYF. Written as DNA, the CDR3 is TGTGCCAGCAGTTTTTTCACTCAGCGAGGAGCTGCCGAGCAGTACTTC. The chain has TRBV28 and TRBJ2-7; D remains ambiguous. The CDR3 length is 16 residues. Germline V gene sequence: CDR1 MDHEN, CDR2 SYDVKM. Trimming pared 3 bases from V and 6 bases from J, leaving 21 bases between.

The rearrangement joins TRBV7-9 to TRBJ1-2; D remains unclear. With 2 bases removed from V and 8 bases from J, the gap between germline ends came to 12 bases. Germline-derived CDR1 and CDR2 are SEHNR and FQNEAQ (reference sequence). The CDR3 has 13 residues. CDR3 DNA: TGTGCCAGCAGCTTATACCGAGGAGGGGGCTACACCTTC. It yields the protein CASSLYRGGGYTF.

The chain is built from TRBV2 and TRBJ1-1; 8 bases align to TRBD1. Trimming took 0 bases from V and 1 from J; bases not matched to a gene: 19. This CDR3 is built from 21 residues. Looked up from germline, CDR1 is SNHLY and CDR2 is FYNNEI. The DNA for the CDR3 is TGTGCCAGCAGTGAAGCGCTTCGGGCGACAGGGGTATTTCCCTGGAACACTGAAGCTTTCTTT. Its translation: CASSEALRATGVFPWNTEAFF.

The CDR3 DNA follows: TGTGCCAGCAGCTTGAGAAAGACAGGGAGAAACACCGGGGAGCTGTTTTTT. This translates into CASSLRKTGRNTGELFF. This sequence joins TRBV5-6 and TRBJ2-2; 7 bases are a match to TRBD1. The CDR3 sequence is 17 residues long. Germline CDR1 is SGHDT and CDR2 is YYEEEE. J gave up 2 bases and V 1 base, and 8 bases lay outside the gene matches.

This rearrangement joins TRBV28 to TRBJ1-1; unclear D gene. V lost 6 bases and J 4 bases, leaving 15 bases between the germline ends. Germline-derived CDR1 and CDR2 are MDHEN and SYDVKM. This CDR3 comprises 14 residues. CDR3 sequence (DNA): TGTGCCAGCAGACCCCTAGGGCGAGGCACTGAAGCTTTCTTT. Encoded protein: CASRPLGRGTEAFF.

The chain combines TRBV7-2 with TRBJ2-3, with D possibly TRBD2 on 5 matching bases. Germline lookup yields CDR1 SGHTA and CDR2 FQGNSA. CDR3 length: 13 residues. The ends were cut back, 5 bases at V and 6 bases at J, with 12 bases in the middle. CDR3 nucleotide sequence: TGTGCCAGCAGCAGAGGGTTATCCGATACGCAGTATTTT. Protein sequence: CASSRGLSDTQYF.

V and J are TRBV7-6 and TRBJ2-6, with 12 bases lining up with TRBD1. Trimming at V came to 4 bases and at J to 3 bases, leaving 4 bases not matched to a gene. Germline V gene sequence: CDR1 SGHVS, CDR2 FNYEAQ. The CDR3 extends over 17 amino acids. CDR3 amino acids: CASSYGTGGGGANVLTF. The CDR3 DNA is TGTGCCAGCAGCTACGGGACAGGGGGCGGTGGGGCCAACGTCCTGACTTTC.

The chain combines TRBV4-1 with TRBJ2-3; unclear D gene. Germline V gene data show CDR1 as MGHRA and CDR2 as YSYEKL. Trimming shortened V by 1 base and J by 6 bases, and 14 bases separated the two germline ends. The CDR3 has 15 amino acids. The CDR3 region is CASSQGGLGRDTQYF. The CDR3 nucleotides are TGCGCCAGCAGCCAAGGAGGTTTAGGAAGGGATACGCAGTATTTT.

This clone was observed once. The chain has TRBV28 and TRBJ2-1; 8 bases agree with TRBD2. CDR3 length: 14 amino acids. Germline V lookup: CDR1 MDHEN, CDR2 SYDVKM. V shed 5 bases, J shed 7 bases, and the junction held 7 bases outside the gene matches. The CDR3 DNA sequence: TGTGCCAGCAGTCTTCCCGGGACTAGGAATGAGCAGTTCTTC. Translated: CASSLPGTRNEQFF.